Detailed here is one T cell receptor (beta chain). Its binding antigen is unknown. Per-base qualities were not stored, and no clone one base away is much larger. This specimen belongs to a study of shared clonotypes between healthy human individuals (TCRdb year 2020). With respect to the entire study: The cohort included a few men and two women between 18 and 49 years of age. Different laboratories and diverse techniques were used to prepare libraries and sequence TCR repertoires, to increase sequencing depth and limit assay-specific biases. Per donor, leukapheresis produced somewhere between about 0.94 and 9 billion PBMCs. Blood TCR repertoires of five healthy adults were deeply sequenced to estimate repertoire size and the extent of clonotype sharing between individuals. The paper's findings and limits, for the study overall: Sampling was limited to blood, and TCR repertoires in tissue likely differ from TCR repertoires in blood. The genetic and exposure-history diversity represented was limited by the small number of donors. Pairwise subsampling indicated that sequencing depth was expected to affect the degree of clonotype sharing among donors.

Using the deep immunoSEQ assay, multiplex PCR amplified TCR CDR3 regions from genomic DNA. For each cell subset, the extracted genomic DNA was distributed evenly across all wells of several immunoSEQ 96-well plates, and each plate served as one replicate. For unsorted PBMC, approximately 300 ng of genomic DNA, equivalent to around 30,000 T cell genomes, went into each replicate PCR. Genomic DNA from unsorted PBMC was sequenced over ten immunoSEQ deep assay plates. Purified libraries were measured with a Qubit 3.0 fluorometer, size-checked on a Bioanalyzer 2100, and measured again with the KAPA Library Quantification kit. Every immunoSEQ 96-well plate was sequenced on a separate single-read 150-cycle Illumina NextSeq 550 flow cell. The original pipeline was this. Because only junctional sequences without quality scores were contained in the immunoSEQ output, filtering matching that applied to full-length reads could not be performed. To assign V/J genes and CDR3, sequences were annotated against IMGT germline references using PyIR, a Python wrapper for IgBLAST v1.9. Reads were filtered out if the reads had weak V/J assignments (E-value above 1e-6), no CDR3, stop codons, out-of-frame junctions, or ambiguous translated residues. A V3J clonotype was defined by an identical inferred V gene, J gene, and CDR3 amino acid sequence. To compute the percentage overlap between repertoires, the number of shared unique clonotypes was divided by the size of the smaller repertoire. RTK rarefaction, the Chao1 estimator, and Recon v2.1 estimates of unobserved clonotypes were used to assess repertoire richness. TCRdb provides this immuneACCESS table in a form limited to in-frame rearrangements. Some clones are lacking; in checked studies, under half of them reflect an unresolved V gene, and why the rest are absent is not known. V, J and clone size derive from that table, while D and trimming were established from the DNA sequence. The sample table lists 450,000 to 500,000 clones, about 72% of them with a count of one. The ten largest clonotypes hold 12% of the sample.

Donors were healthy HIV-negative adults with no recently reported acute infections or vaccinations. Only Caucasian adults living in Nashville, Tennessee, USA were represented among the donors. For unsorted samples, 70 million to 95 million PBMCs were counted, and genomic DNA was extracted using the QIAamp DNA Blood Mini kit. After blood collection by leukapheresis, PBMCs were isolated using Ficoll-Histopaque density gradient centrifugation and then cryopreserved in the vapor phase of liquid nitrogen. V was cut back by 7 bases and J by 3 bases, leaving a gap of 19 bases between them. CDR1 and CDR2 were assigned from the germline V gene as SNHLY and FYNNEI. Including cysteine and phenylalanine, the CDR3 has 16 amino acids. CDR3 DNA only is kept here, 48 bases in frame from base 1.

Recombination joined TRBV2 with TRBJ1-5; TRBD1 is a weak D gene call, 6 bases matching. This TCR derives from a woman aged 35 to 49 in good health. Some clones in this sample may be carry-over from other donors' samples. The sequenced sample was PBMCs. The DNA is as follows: TGTGCCAGCAATAAAGGGGGTGGGATCCCCAATCAGCCCCAGCATTTT. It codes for CASNKGGGIPNQPQHF.